This T cell receptor (beta chain) was sequenced during a study of blood T cells in healthy people across ages. Regarding this clonotype: Antigen specificity is unknown.

Study-level points and caveats: More naive CD4+ cells and higher diversity marked long-lived donors relative to aged donors. While age rose, TCR beta diversity per million T cells dropped in a roughly linear way. There was a strong correlation between TCR beta diversity and naive T cell percentage.

The V gene lost 5 bases and the J gene lost 4 bases, with 15 bases spanning the gap. Germline CDR1 SGHTA, CDR2 FQGNSA. CDR3 size: 15 residues. Per sample, at least 6 micrograms of total RNA were extracted. Alongside a J-beta primer mix, a sample-barcoded 5' primer served in a second PCR lasting about 7 to 12 cycles. TCRdb itself ran the 5' RACE reads through MiXCR, one entry per CDR3 protein. The sample lists 600,000 to 1,000,000 distinct CDR3 sequences; more than 45% were seen once. The rearrangement joins TRBV7-2 to TRBJ1-5, with a possible D match to TRBD1 (6 bases). The sequencing input was blood. The receptor comes from a man between 25 and 39 years old in good health. CDR3 nucleotides: TGTGCCAGCAGCATCCGGGGACACCCAAATCAGCCCCAGCATTTT. Residues: CASSIRGHPNQPQHF.